The entry that follows covers one TCR beta chain sequence. The data are from a study of blood T cell repertoires in COVID-19. About the study: From the United States, Italy and Spain came samples of acute and convalescent COVID-19. T cells, B-cell-depleted T cells, or PBMCs supplied cDNA or gDNA.

In the original analysis: By means of reference gene primer amplification, nucleated cell counts were estimated. TCRdb keeps only in-frame clones here, not all; method: immunoSEQ multiplex PCR. From that table come the V and J calls and clone size; the DNA was used to work out D and trimming. The profile covers 150,000 to 200,000 clones, with 86% appearing a single time and 7% taken by the ten largest. In germline, CDR1 is SGDLS, CDR2 YYNGEE. V was cut by 0 bases and J by 1 base, with 10 bases left in between. CDR3 length: 15 residues. The receptor was derived from a woman older than 75 in a cohort sampled during active or convalescent COVID-19. This sequence joins TRBV9 and TRBJ1-1; D possibly corresponds to TRBD1 (6 bases). What was sequenced was peripheral blood. CDR3 loop: CASSVGQGRNTEAFF. Written as DNA, the CDR3 is TGTGCCAGCAGCGTAGGGCAGGGGAGGAACACTGAAGCTTTCTTT.